What follows are 9 T cell receptor beta chains derived from one specimen sequenced in a study of control samples from healthy donors and cancer patients. Method: immunoSEQ multiplex PCR; TCRdb's copy keeps in-frame clones and lacks some. The repertoire has just under 60,000 clones, roughly 90% of them found once; the top ten carry about 1.7%. The specimen sequenced was PBMCs. The receptors originated from a man in his forties with colorectal cancer.

The genes are TRBV14 and TRBJ2-1, with 12 nucleotides matching TRBD2. The CDR3 contains 16 residues. CDR1 and CDR2 (germline): SGHDN, FVKESK. Unmatched junction bases numbered 5, after V lost 4 bases and J lost 4 bases. In nucleotides, the CDR3 is TGTGCCAGCAGCCCGGGACTAGCGGGCGGATACAATGAGCAGTTCTTC. It encodes CASSPGLAGGYNEQFF.

CDR3: CASSPNLGTGIDEQYF. The CDR3 DNA sequence: TGTGCCAGCAGCCCCAATCTCGGGACAGGGATTGACGAGCAGTACTTC. The rearrangement links TRBV6-6 to TRBJ2-7, with 9 bases aligning to TRBD1. The V gene's germline CDR1 is MNHNY and CDR2 SVGAGI (reference sequence). The CDR3 is 16 residues long. V lost 6 bases, J lost 5 bases, and 14 bases stayed unmatched.

The chain has TRBV5-1 and TRBJ1-1, with D tentatively TRBD1 (6 bases). The CDR3 is 15 amino acids. The V gene lost 3 bases and the J gene lost 1 base, with 13 bases spanning the gap. CDR1 SGHRS and CDR2 YFSETQ come from the germline V gene. The DNA of the CDR3 is TGCGCCAGCAGCTGGGGTCCGGGACAGAACACTGAAGCTTTCTTT. Protein: CASSWGPGQNTEAFF.

Here the CDR3 reads CASSQGSGSTDTQYF. CDR3 DNA sequence: TGTGCCAGCAGCCAAGGTAGCGGAAGCACAGATACGCAGTATTTT. The chain is built from TRBV4-2 and TRBJ2-3, with D possibly being TRBD2 (6 bases). CDR3 length equals 15 residues. Germline CDR1 reads LGHNA; CDR2 reads YNFKEQ. Trimming left V 1 base short and J 0 bases short, with 8 bases between.

This clone was seen just once. V gene TRBV5-1 combines with J gene TRBJ2-7; 11 nucleotides line up with TRBD1. The CDR3 sequence is 16 residues long. The V gene's germline CDR1 is SGHRS and CDR2 YFSETQ. The junction had 6 bases not matched to a gene; V was cut back by 4 bases and J by 0 bases. CDR3 bases: TGCGCCAGCAGCCCACGGACAGGGGGCAGCTCCTACGAGCAGTACTTC. It is translated as CASSPRTGGSSYEQYF. Full variable domain (outside the CDR3, taken from reference TRBV5-1 and TRBJ2-7): KAGVTQTPRYLIKTRGQQVTLSCSPISGHRSVSWYQQTPGQGLQFLFEYFSETQRNKGNFPGRFSGRQFSNSRSEMNVSTLELGDSALYLCASSPRTGGSSYEQYFGPGTRLTVT.

This chain connects TRBV7-9 to TRBJ2-2; 7 positions match TRBD1. The CDR3 consists of 15 residues. Germline lookup yields CDR1 SEHNR and CDR2 FQNEAQ (reference sequence). The trim removed 4 bases at V and 6 bases at J, leaving 8 bases unmatched. CDR3 sequence (DNA): TGTGCCAGCAGCTCCCTACAGGGGATAGCCGGGGAGCTGTTTTTT. This encodes CASSSLQGIAGELFF.

The chain has TRBV3-1 (or the pseudogene TRBV3-2) and TRBJ1-2; perhaps TRBD1 as D (6 bases). Trimming took 4 bases from V and 6 from J, leaving 15 bases between them. The CDR3 length is 14 residues. Germline-derived CDR1 and CDR2 are LGHDT and YNNKEL (reference sequence). The CDR3 nucleotides read TGTGCCAGCAGCCGGATGGGGGGGGCGGATGGCTACACCTTC. This encodes CASSRMGGADGYTF.

The rearrangement links TRBV12-3 or TRBV12-4 to TRBJ2-7; D call uncertain. Trimming left V 3 bases short and J 3 bases short, with 9 bases between. The CDR3 spans 13 residues. The CDR3 loop reads CASSFVLGYEQYF. The CDR3 DNA reads as TGTGCCAGCAGTTTTGTCCTGGGCTACGAGCAGTACTTC.

The rearrangement joins TRBV18 to TRBJ2-7, with a tentative D call TRBD1 (5 bases). CDR1 KGHSH and CDR2 LQKENI come from the germline V gene. The ends were cut back, 3 bases at V and 6 bases at J, with 15 bases in the middle. The CDR3 runs 14 residues. The CDR3 DNA reads as TGTGCCAGCTCACCGGTGGCAGGGCAAGGCGAGCAGTACTTC. This translates into CASSPVAGQGEQYF.